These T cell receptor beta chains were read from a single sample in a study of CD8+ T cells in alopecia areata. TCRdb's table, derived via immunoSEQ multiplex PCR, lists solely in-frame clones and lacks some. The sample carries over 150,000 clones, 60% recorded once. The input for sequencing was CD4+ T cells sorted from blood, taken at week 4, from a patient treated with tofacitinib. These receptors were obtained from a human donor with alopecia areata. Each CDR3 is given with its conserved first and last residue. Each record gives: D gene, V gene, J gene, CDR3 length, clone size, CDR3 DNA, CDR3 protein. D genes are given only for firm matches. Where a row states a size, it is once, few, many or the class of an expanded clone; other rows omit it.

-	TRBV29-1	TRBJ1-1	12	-	-	CSVEWGGGAGFF
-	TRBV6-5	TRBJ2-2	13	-	TGTGCCAGCAGTTACAGGGGGGCCGGGGAGCTGTTTTTT	CASSYRGAGELFF
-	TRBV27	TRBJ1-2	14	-	TGTGCCAGCAGAATAACCCGGGACGCCTCTAATACCGCCTTC	CASRITRDASNTAF
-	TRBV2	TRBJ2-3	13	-	TGTGCCAGCAGTGTTGACCGCACAGATACGCAGTATTTT	CASSVDRTDTQYF
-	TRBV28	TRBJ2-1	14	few	TGTGCCAGCAGGGTGGACAGTGTGGTGAATGAGCAGTTCTTC	CASRVDSVVNEQFF
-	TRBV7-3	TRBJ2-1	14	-	TGTGCCAGCAGCTGGGCGTCGGGCCCCAATGAGCAGTTCTTC	CASSWASGPNEQFF
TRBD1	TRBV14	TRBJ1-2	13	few	TGTGCCAGCAGCGGGGGACAGGGTTATGGCTACACCTTC	CASSGGQGYGYTF
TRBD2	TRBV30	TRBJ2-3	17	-	TGTGCCTGGAGTTGGGGACTAGCGGGAGTCGGCACAGATACGCAGTATTTT	CAWSWGLAGVGTDTQYF
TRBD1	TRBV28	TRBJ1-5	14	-	TGTGCCAGCAGTTTATTGACAGGGAAACAGCCCCAGCATTTT	CASSLLTGKQPQHF
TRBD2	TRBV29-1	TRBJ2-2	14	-	TGCAGCGTTGGGCTAGCGGGATCTTCCGGGGAGCTGTTTTTT	CSVGLAGSSGELFF
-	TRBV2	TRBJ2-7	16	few	TGTGCCAGCAGGTCGGGGGATGGCGGCAGATCCTACGAGCAGTACTTC	CASRSGDGGRSYEQYF
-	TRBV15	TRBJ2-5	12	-	TGTGCCACCAGCAGAACAGGGGAGACCCAGTACTTC	CATSRTGETQYF